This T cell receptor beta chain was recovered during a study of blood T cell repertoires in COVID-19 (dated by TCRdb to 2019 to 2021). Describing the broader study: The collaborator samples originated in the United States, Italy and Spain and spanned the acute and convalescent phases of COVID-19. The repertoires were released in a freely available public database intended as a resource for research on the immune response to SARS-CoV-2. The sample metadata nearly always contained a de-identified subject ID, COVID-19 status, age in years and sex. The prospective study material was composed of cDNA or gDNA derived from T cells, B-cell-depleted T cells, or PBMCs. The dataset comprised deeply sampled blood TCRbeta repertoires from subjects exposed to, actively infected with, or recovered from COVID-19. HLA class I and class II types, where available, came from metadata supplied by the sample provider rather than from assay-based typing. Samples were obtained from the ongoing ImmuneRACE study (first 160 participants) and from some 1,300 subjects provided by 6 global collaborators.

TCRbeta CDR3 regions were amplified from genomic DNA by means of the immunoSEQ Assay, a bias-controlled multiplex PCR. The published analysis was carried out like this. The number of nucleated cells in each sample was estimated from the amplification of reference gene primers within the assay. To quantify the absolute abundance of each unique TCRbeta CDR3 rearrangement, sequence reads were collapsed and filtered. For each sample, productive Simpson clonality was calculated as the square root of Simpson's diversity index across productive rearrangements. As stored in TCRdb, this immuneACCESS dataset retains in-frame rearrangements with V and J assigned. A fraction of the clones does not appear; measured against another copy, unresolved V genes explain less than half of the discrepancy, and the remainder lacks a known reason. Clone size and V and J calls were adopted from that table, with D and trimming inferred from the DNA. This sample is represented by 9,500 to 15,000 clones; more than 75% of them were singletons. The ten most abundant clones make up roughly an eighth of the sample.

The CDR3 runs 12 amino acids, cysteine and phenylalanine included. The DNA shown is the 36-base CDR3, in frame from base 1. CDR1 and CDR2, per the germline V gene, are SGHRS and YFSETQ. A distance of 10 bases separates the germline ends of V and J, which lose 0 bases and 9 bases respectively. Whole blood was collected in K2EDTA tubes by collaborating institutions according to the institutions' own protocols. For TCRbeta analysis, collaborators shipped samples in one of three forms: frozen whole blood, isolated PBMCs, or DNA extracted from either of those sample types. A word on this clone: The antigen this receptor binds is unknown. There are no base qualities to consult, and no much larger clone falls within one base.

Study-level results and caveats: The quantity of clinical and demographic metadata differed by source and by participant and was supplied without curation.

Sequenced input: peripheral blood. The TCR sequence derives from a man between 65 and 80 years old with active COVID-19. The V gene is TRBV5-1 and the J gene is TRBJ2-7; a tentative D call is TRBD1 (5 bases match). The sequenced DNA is TGCGCCAGCAGCTTGGAAACGACAGTGCAGTACTTC. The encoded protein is CASSLETTVQYF. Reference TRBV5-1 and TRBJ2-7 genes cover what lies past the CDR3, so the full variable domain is KAGVTQTPRYLIKTRGQQVTLSCSPISGHRSVSWYQQTPGQGLQFLFEYFSETQRNKGNFPGRFSGRQFSNSRSEMNVSTLELGDSALYLCASSLETTVQYFGPGTRLTVT.